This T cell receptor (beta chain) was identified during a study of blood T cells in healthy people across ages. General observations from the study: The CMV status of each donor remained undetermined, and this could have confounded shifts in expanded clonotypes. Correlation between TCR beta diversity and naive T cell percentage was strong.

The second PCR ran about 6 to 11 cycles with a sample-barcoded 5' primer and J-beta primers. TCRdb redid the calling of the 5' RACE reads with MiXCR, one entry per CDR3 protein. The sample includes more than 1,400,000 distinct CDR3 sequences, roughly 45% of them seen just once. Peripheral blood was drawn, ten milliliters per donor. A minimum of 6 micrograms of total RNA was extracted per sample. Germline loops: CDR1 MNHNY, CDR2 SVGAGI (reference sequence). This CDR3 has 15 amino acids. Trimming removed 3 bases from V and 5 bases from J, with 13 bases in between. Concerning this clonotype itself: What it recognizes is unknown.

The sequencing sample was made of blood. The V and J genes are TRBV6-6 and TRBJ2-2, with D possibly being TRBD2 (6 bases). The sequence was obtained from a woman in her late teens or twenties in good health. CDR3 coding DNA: TGTGCCAGCAGTTATAGTACGGGGGAGACCGGGGAGCTGTTTTTT. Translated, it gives CASSYSTGETGELFF.